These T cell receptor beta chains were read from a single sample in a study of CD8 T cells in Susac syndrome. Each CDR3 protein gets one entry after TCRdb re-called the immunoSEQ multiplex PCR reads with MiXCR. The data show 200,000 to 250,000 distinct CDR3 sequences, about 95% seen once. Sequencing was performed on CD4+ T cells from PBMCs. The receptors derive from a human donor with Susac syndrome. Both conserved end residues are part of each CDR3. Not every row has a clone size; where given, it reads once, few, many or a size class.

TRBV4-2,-,CASSQGRGTGELFF
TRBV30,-,CAWTLRDTYEQYF
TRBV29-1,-,CSLGGSETQYF
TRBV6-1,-,CASSAGTGGTADTQYF
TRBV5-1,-,CASSDRTLNYGYTF
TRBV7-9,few,CASSPGGSTEAFF
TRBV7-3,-,CASSYRLDNEQFF
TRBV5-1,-,CASSLSQGAGEQYF
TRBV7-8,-,CASSFRDSHEQYF
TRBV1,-,CTSLELTGELFF
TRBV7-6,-,CASSSPGTGPTGELFF
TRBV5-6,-,CASSFKSGLSYEQYF
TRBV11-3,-,CASSPRGTGRDTQYF
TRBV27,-,CASSLRPDQETQYF
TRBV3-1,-,CASSQGGTVNSPLHF
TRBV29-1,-,CSVEGGGKDFQETQYF
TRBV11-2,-,CASSLASMAHGTGNYEQYF
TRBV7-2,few,CASSQARGTDTQYF
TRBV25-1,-,CASSEFGSRAEAFF
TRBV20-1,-,CSARLGGGTQETQYF
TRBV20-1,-,CSARVSGGSSPLHF
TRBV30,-,CAWGIPNQPQHF
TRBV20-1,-,CSASGQGAYEQYF
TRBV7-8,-,CASSPQARGREESITDTQYF